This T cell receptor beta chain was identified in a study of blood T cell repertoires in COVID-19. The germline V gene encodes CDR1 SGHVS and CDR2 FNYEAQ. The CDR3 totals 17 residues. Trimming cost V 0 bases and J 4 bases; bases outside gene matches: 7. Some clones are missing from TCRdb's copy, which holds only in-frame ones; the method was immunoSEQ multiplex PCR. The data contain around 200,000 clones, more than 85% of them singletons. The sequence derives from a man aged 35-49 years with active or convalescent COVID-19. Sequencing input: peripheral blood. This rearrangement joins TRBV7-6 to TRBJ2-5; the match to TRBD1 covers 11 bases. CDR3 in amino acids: CASSLARRTGGLETQYF. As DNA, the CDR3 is TGTGCCAGCAGCTTAGCGCGAAGGACAGGGGGCTTAGAGACCCAGTACTTC. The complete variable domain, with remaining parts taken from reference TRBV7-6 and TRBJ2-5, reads GAGVSQSPRYKVTKRGQDVALRCDPISGHVSLYWYRQALGQGPEFLTYFNYEAQQDKSGLPNDRFSAERPEGSISTLTIQRTEQRDSAMYRCASSLARRTGGLETQYFGPGTRLLVL.